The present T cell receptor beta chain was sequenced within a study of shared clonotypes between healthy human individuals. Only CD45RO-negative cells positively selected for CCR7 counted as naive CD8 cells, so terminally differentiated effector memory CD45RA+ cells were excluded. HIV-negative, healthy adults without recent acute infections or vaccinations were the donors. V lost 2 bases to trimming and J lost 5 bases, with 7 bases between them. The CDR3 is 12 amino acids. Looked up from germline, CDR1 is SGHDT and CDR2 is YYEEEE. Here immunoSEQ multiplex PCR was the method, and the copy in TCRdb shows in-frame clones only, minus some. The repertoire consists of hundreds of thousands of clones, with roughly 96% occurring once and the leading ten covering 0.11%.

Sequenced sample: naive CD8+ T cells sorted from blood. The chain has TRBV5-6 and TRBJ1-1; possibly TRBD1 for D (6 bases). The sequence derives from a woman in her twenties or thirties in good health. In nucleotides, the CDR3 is TGTGCCAGCAGCTTCCAGGGGACTGAAGCTTTCTTT. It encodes CASSFQGTEAFF.